This entry describes one T cell receptor beta chain. Antigen: not known. A read error may account for a junction end that differs from germline. The data were obtained in a study of memory CD4+ T cells and cytomegalovirus serostatus. Germline CDR1 and CDR2: SSHAT and FNYEAQ (reference sequence). This CDR3 contains 15 residues. Single viable CD3+CD4+CD8-CD45RO+ cells were sorted as the memory CD4+ T cells. Profiled with immunoSEQ multiplex PCR; TCRdb holds only in-frame clones, not every one. The data contain 45,000 to 60,000 clones, roughly three quarters of them singletons. Study-level points and caveats: The CMV-associated TCR signature appears largely within the CD4+ memory repertoire.

This TCR came from an adult in good health and CMV-seronegative. The sequenced sample was memory CD4+ T cells from blood. The chain uses TRBV7-7 and TRBJ2-5; 9 bases line up with TRBD1. The CDR3 bases are TGTGCTAGCAGCAGAGGGGACAGGGTGGGAGAGACCCAGTACTTC. Translation: CASSRGDRVGETQYF.